The 18 T cell receptor beta chains in this list originate from one sample, sequenced in a study of blood T cells in healthy people across ages. The second PCR ran roughly 6 to 11 cycles with a sample-barcoded 5' primer and J-beta primers. TCRdb passed the 5' RACE reads through MiXCR, listing each CDR3 protein once. The table records roughly 1.4 million distinct CDR3 sequences, approximately 59% of them present only once. The sequencing sample was made of blood. The origin of the receptors is a man between 18 and 29 years old in good health.

The CDR3 DNA follows: TGTGCCAGCAGCCAAGATAGTAGGGAAAGGGGAAATAATTCACCCCTCCACTTT. Residues: CASSQDSRERGNNSPLHF. The J gene is TRBJ1-6, the V gene TRBV3-1; D is perhaps TRBD1 (5 bases). The germline V gene has CDR1 LGHDT and CDR2 YNNKEL (reference sequence). V was clipped by 0 bases and J by 5 bases, with 17 bases between them. The CDR3 loop spans 18 amino acids.

This clonotype was recorded a few times. The chain uses TRBV5-1 and TRBJ1-1, with unresolved D. This CDR3 region has 16 residues. Trimming stripped 4 bases from V and 0 bases from J, with 16 bases between. CDR1 SGHRS and CDR2 YFSETQ come from the germline V gene. The CDR3 region has the DNA TGCGCCAGCAGCCGGTCCGTAGGAGCTATGAACACTGAAGCTTTCTTT. This encodes CASSRSVGAMNTEAFF.

The rearrangement links TRBV10-3 to TRBJ2-1; 9 bases agree with TRBD2. The CDR3 consists of 16 residues. Germline V gene lookup returns CDR1 ENHRY and CDR2 SYGVKD. Trimming cost V 5 bases and J 4 bases; bases outside gene matches: 9. CDR3 in amino acids: CAISLSREGRYNEQFF. The DNA for the CDR3 is TGTGCCATCAGTTTATCGCGGGAGGGCCGTTACAATGAGCAGTTCTTC.

The V gene is TRBV7-9, the J gene TRBJ2-3; no firm D call. Germline CDR1 is SEHNR and CDR2 is FQNEAQ (reference sequence). The CDR3 runs 14 residues. Between the trimmed V and J ends, which lost 7 bases and 3 bases, there was a span of 14 bases. DNA of the CDR3: TGTGCCAGCAATCCCCTAGTTCGAACAGATACGCAGTATTTT. Residues: CASNPLVRTDTQYF. The variable domain in full, completed from reference TRBV7-9 and TRBJ2-3, reads DTGVSQNPRHKITKRGQNVTFRCDPISEHNRLYWYRQTLGQGPEFLTYFQNEAQLEKSRLLSDRFSAERPKGSFSTLEIQRTEQGDSAMYLCASNPLVRTDTQYFGPGTRLTVL.

The chain carries TRBV25-1 and TRBJ2-7, with D unresolved. Looked up from germline, CDR1 is MGHDK and CDR2 is SYGVNS. V lost 1 base and J 3 bases, leaving 13 bases between the germline ends. The CDR3 loop spans 15 amino acids. This CDR3 reads CASSESGGYRYEQYF. The CDR3 DNA is TGTGCCAGCAGTGAATCGGGTGGATACCGCTACGAGCAGTACTTC.

The rearrangement uses TRBV9 and TRBJ2-7; D perhaps matches TRBD2 (7 bases). This CDR3 spans 15 amino acids. Trimming pared 0 bases from V and 3 bases from J, leaving 13 bases between. Germline V gene sequence: CDR1 SGDLS, CDR2 YYNGEE. The CDR3 DNA sequence: TGTGCCAGCAGCGTAGAGGGGGGGGCCAACTACGAGCAGTACTTC. Protein sequence: CASSVEGGANYEQYF.

This clonotype was observed a handful of times. The DNA for the CDR3 is TGTGCCATCAGTGACAGGGGCACAGATACGCAGTATTTT. It translates to CAISDRGTDTQYF. This chain uses TRBV10-3 with TRBJ2-3; D is perhaps TRBD1 (5 bases). This CDR3 spans 13 amino acids. CDR1 and CDR2 (germline): ENHRY, SYGVKD. V was cut by 3 bases and J by 1 base, with 5 bases left in between.

This rearrangement joins TRBV11-1 to TRBJ2-7; D remains ambiguous. The closer fit of TRBJ2-5 to the DNA end suggests the J call may be wrong. The CDR3 totals 14 residues. The germline CDR1 and CDR2 sequences are SGHAT and FQDESV (reference sequence). CDR3 residues: CASSLEAVRETQYF. The CDR3 DNA follows: TGTGCCAGCAGCTTAGAGGCGGTCAGGGAGACCCAGTACTTC.

This sequence joins TRBV12-3 or TRBV12-4 and TRBJ1-6, with a possible D match to TRBD1 (6 bases). With 5 bases removed from V and 11 bases from J, the gap between germline ends came to 13 bases. The CDR3 is 13 amino acids. CDR3 DNA: TGTGCCAGCAGTGTCCCAGGGGCGGCACCCCTCCACTTT. As protein: CASSVPGAAPLHF.

A few counts support this clonotype. The chain uses TRBV4-1 and TRBJ2-1, with TRBD2 identical over 7 bases. Germline loops: CDR1 MGHRA, CDR2 YSYEKL. V was clipped by 0 bases and J by 2 bases; unmatched bases: 7. This CDR3 has 17 amino acids. DNA for the CDR3: TGCGCCAGCAGCCAAGATGCGGTAGCGGGTCCCTACAATGAGCAGTTCTTC. This encodes CASSQDAVAGPYNEQFF.

V gene TRBV7-2 combines with J gene TRBJ2-1, with D maybe TRBD1 (5 bases). V lost 5 bases and J 7 bases, leaving 6 bases between the germline ends. The germline CDR1 and CDR2 sequences are SGHTA and FQGNSA. This CDR3 spans 11 amino acids. For the CDR3, the DNA is TGTGCCAGCAGCGGGGCTAATGAGCAGTTCTTC. As protein: CASSGANEQFF.

This clonotype was counted a few times. The chain recombines TRBV4-2 with TRBJ2-7; TRBD1 agrees at 10 bases. The CDR3 extends over 16 amino acids. The ends lost 3 bases at V and 5 bases at J; junction bases unmatched: 10. Germline V gives CDR1 LGHNA, CDR2 YNFKEQ. This CDR3 is CASSQAGQGGFDEQYF. Here the CDR3 DNA reads TGTGCCAGCAGCCAGGCTGGACAGGGGGGATTCGACGAGCAGTACTTC.

The sample holds a few counts of this clonotype. The CDR3, as DNA: TGTGCCAGCAGCGTAGGCGGGAGTGGCGAGCAGTACTTC. This sequence encodes CASSVGGSGEQYF. J is TRBJ2-7 and V is TRBV9, with 7 bases identical to TRBD2. The CDR3 has 13 residues. J lost 6 bases, V lost 0 bases, and 3 bases had no gene match. Germline V gene lookup returns CDR1 SGDLS and CDR2 YYNGEE. Combining the CDR3 with reference TRBV9 and TRBJ2-7 gives the whole variable domain DSGVTQTPKHLITATGQRVTLRCSPRSGDLSVYWYQQSLDQGLQFLIQYYNGEERAKGNILERFSAQQFPDLHSELNLSSLELGDSALYFCASSVGGSGEQYFGPGTRLTVT.

This chain uses TRBV20-1 with TRBJ2-1; 9 bases map to TRBD2. Germline CDR1 DFQATT, CDR2 SNEGSKA (reference sequence). This CDR3 is 15 amino acids long. With 0 bases clipped from V and 4 bases from J, the junction kept 4 bases outside the gene matches. DNA for the CDR3: TGCAGTGCTAGAGAAGGGCTAGCGGGATACAATGAGCAGTTCTTC. Amino acids: CSAREGLAGYNEQFF.

This clonotype was seen just once. The chain couples TRBV13 to TRBJ1-2; D gene ambiguous. The CDR3 consists of 15 residues. The V gene lost 1 base and the J gene lost 4 bases, with 13 bases spanning the gap. CDR1 PRHDT and CDR2 FYEKMQ come from the germline V gene (reference sequence). The CDR3 DNA is TGTGCCAGCAGCTTAGCCCCCGCGCGGTCCTATGGCTACACCTTC. Translation: CASSLAPARSYGYTF.

The rearrangement uses TRBV20-1 and TRBJ2-1; TRBD2 matches 7 bases. The CDR3 has 13 amino acids. Trimming cost V 1 base and J 6 bases; bases outside gene matches: 3. Germline CDR1 is DFQATT and CDR2 is SNEGSKA (reference sequence). CDR3 sequence reads: CSARVAGPNEQFF. The CDR3 nucleotides are TGCAGTGCTAGAGTAGCGGGTCCCAATGAGCAGTTCTTC.

This clonotype was seen a few times. The chain recombines TRBV27 with TRBJ2-5; D remains unclear. V lost 6 bases and J lost 5, with 19 bases in between. CDR3 length: 15 amino acids. The germline V gene encodes CDR1 MNHEY and CDR2 SMNVEV (reference sequence). The CDR3 sequence: CASSPTLLSPETQYF. CDR3 nucleotide sequence: TGTGCCAGCAGCCCCACTCTCCTGAGCCCCGAGACCCAGTACTTC.

This chain links TRBV2 with TRBJ1-2, with no clear D. The ends were cut back, 9 bases at V and 4 bases at J, with 18 bases in the middle. In germline, CDR1 is SNHLY, CDR2 FYNNEI. There are 14 residues in the CDR3. CDR3 residues: CARGNTEGPYGYTF. The CDR3 region has the DNA TGTGCCAGAGGGAATACGGAGGGCCCCTATGGCTACACCTTC.